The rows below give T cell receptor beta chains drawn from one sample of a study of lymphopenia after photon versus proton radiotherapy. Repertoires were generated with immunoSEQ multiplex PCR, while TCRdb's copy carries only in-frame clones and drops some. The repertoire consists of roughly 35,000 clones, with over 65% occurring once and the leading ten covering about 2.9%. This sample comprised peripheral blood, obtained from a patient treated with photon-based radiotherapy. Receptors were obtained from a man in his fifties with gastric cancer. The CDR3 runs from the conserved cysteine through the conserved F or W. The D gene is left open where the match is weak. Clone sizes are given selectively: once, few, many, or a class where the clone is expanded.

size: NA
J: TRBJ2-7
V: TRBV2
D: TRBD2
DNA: TGTGCCAGCCGCTTAGCGGGAGCCTACGAGCAGTACTTC
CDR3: CASRLAGAYEQYF

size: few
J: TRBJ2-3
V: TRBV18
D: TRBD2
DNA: TGTGCCAGCTCACCTATAGGGACTAGCGGGAGTTCGCTCCCAGATACGCAGTATTTT
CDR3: CASSPIGTSGSSLPDTQYF

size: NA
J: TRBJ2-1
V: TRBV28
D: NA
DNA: TGTGCCAGCAGTGAGATCTCCAATGAGCAGTTCTTC
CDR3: CASSEISNEQFF

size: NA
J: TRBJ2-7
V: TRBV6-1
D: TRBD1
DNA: TGTGCCAGCAGTGCAGGACAGGGGCCTGAGGAGCAGTACTTC
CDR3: CASSAGQGPEEQYF

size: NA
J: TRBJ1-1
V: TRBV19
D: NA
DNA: TGTGCCAGTAGTAAGGCCGGGACGGAGAATGAAGCTTTCTTT
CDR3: CASSKAGTENEAFF

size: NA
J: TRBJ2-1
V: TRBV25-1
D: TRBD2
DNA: TGTGCCAGCAGTGATCAAGGTGGACTAGCGGAAAATGAGCAGTTCTTC
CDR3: CASSDQGGLAENEQFF

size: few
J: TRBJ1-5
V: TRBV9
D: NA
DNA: TGTGCCAGCAGCGTAGGACCGAGCAATCAGCCCCAGCATTTT
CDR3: CASSVGPSNQPQHF

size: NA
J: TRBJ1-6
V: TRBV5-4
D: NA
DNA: TGTGCCAGCAGCTTGGCGGGGGGCGCGAATAATTCACCCCTCCACTTT
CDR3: CASSLAGGANNSPLHF

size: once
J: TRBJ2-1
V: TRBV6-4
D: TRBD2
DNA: TGTGCCAGCAGTGACTACTCTAGCGGAGACTACAATGAGCAGTTCTTC
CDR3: CASSDYSSGDYNEQFF

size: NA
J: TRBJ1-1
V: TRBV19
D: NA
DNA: TGTGCCAGTAGATCACAGGAACTTAACACTGAAGCTTTCTTT
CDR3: CASRSQELNTEAFF

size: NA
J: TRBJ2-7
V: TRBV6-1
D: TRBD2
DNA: TGTGCCAGCAGTGAGCGGGAGGGGGGCCGGGAGCAGTACTTC
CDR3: CASSEREGGREQYF

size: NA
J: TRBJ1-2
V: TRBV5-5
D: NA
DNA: TGTGCCAGCAGCGTCGAACAGGATGGCTACACCTTC
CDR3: CASSVEQDGYTF

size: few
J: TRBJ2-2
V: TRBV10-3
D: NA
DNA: TGTGCCATCAGTCTCTTATCGGGGAGGAACCCCGGGGAGCTGTTTTTT
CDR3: CAISLLSGRNPGELFF

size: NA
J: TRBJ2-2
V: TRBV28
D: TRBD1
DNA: TGTGCCAGCAGTCCGGGACAGGGGAACACCGGGGAGCTGTTTTTT
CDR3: CASSPGQGNTGELFF

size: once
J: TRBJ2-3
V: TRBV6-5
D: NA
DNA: TGTGCCAGCATTATCCACACAGATACGCAGTATTTT
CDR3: CASIIHTDTQYF

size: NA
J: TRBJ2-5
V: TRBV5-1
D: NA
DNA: TGCGCCAGCAGCTTGATATGGGGAGAGACCCAGTACTTC
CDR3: CASSLIWGETQYF

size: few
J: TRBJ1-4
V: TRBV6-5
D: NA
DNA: TGTGCCAGCAGTTTCCACAAAGCAACTAATGAAAAACTGTTTTTT
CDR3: CASSFHKATNEKLFF

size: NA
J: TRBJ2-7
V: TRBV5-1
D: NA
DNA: TGCGCCAGCAGTTCACTAAACACCTACGAGCAGTACTTC
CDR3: CASSSLNTYEQYF

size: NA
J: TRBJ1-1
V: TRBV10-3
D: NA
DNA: TGTGCCATCAGTGAGTCCGGGGCCGTGGGGGGGGAAGCTTTCTTT
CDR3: CAISESGAVGGEAFF

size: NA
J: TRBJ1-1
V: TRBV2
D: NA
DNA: TGTGCCAGCAGTGAATGGGCGGTGAACACTGAAGCTTTCTTT
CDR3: CASSEWAVNTEAFF

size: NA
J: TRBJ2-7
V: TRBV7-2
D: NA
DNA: TGTGCCAGCAGCTATTACGGGACGCCCTCAAGGAACGAGCAGTACTTC
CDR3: CASSYYGTPSRNEQYF

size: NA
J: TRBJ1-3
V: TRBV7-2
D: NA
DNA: TGTGCCAGCAGCTTAGAGGCCTCTGGAAACACCATATATTTT
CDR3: CASSLEASGNTIYF

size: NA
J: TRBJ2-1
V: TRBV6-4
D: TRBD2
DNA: TGTGCCAGCAGTTCCCTAGCGGGAGGGCCTGATGAGCAGTTCTTC
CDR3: CASSSLAGGPDEQFF

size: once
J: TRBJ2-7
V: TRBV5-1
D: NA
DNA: TGCGCCAGCAGCTTGGCAGTCAGCTCCTACGAGCAGTACTTC
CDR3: CASSLAVSSYEQYF

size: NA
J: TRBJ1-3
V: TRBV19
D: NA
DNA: TGTGCCGCCGCAACGAGGCGGAACACCATATATTTT
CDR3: CAAATRRNTIYF

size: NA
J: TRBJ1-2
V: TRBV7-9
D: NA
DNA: TGTGCCAGCAGCTTAGAAGGGTGGGAGGCTGGCTACACCTTC
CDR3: CASSLEGWEAGYTF

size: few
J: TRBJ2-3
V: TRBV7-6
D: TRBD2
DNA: TGTGCCAGCAGCCCTTTAGCGGGAGGCACTAGCACAGATACGCAGTATTTT
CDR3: CASSPLAGGTSTDTQYF

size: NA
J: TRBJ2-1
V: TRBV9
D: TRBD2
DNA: TGTGCCAGCAGCGACCTCAGCGGGAGGTTGGGAAATGAGCAGTTCTTC
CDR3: CASSDLSGRLGNEQFF

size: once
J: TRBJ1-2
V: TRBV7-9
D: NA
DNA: TGTGCCAGCAGCCGTCAGGCGAGTGGCTATGGCTACACCTTC
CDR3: CASSRQASGYGYTF

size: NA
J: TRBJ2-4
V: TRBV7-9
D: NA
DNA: TGTGCCAGCAGCTTTCTTGAGGGCCCCAAAAACATTCAGTACTTC
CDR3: CASSFLEGPKNIQYF

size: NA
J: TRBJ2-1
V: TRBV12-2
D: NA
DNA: TGTGCAAGTCGCTTAACCTGCTGGGAAGCGGGAGCAAACTACAATGAGCAGTTCTTC
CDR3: CASRLTCWEAGANYNEQFF

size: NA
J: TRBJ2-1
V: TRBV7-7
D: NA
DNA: TGTGCCAGCAGCCCCGGCACCAATGAGCAGTTCTTC
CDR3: CASSPGTNEQFF

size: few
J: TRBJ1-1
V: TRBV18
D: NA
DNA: TGTGCCAGCTCACCATACAGCCGGAACACTGAAGCTTTCTTT
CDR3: CASSPYSRNTEAFF

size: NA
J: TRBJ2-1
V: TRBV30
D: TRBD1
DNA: TGTGCCTGGAGTGGGGACAGGGAGACTGAGCAGTTCTTC
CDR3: CAWSGDRETEQFF

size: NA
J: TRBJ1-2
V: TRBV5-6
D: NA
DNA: TGTGCCAGCAGCTTGAGTCTATATGGCTACACCTTC
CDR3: CASSLSLYGYTF

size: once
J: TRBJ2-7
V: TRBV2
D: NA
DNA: TGTGCCAGCAACCCCGGGCAGGTGCGATCGGGCGTGTACTTC
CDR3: CASNPGQVRSGVYF

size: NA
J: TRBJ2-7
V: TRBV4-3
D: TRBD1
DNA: TGCGCCAGCACCCTGGACAGGGCCCTACCCTCCTACGAGCAGTACTTC
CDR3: CASTLDRALPSYEQYF

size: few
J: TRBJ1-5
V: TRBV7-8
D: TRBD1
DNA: TGTGCCAGCAGCCCGGGGACAGGGGGCTATCAGCCCCAGCATTTT
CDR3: CASSPGTGGYQPQHF

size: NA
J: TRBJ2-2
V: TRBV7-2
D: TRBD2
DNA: TGTGCCAGCAGCAGCCGACTAGCGGGAGGGCCGAACACCGGGGAGCTGTTTTTT
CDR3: CASSSRLAGGPNTGELFF

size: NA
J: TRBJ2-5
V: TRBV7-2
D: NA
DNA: TGTGCCAGCAGCTTAGCGCTCTGGGAGACCCAGTACTTC
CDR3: CASSLALWETQYF

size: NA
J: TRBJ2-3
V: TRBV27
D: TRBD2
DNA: TGTGCCAGCAGTTCCCACTCACTAGCGGGAGGGGCAGATACGCAGTATTTT
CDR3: CASSSHSLAGGADTQYF

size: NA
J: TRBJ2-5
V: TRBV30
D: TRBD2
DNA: TGTGCCTGGAGTCCCCAGGCCCAACTAGCGGGGGGGCAAGAGACCCAGTACTTC
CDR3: CAWSPQAQLAGGQETQYF

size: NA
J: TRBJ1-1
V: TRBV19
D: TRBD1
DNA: TGTGCCATCGCGGACAGGGCGGGCACTGAAGCTTTCTTT
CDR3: CAIADRAGTEAFF

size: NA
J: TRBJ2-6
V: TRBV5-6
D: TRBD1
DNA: TGTGCCAGCAGCCGTGGGGACAGGGGGCTGCGGGGGGCCAACGTCCTGACTTTC
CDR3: CASSRGDRGLRGANVLTF

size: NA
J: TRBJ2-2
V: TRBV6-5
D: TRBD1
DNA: TGTGCCAGCAGTTCCCCGGACAGGGTTCGAACCGGGGAGCTGTTTTTT
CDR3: CASSSPDRVRTGELFF

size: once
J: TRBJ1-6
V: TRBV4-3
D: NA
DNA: TGCGCCAGCAGCCAAGAGGCTGTCAATTCACCCCTCCACTTT
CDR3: CASSQEAVNSPLHF

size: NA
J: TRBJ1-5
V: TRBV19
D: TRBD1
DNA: TGTGCCAGTAGTGGGACAGGGAATAGCCAGCCCCAGCATTTT
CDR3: CASSGTGNSQPQHF

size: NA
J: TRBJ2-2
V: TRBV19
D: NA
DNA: TGTGCCAGTAGTGGCTGGGGGGCCAAAAGGGAGCTGTTTTTT
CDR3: CASSGWGAKRELFF

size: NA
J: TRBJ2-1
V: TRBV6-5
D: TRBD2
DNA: TGTGCCAGCAGTTACTATGGCGGGAGTGAGCAGTTCTTC
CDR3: CASSYYGGSEQFF

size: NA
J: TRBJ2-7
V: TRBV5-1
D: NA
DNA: TGCGCCAGCAGCCCCCCATACAGGGCGTACGAGCAGTACTTC
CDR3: CASSPPYRAYEQYF